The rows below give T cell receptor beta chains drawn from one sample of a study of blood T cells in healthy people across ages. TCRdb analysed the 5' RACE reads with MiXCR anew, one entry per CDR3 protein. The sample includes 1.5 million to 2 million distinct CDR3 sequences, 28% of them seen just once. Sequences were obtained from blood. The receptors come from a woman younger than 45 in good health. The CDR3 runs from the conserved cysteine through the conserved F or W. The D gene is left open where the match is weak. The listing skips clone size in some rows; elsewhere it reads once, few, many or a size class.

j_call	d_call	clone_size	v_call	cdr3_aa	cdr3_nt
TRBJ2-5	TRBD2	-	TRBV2	CASSQGTSGREYF	TGTGCCAGCAGTCAAGGGACTAGCGGGAGGGAGTACTTC
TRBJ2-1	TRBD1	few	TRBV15	CATSKAFTGQGRNEQFF	TGTGCCACCAGCAAAGCCTTCACGGGACAGGGCAGGAATGAGCAGTTCTTC
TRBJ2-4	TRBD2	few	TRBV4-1	CASSLEGGLAWESKNIQYF	TGCGCCAGCAGCTTAGAGGGGGGACTAGCGTGGGAGAGCAAAAACATTCAGTACTTC
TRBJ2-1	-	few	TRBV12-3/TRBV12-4	CASSPSGLGLYNEQFF	TGTGCCAGCAGTCCTTCGGGGTTGGGGCTATACAATGAGCAGTTCTTC
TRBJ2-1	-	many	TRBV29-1	CSVGPGEQFF	TGCAGCGTTGGGCCAGGTGAGCAGTTCTTC
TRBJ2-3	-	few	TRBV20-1	CSANPSARADTQYF	TGCAGTGCTAATCCTAGCGCGCGGGCAGATACGCAGTATTTT
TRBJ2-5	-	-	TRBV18	CASSNREEETQYF	TGTGCCAGCTCAAACCGGGAAGAAGAGACCCAGTACTTC
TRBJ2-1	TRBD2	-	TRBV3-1	CASSQAAPGLAGGFDEQFF	TGTGCCAGCAGCCAAGCTGCCCCGGGACTAGCGGGAGGTTTCGATGAGCAGTTCTTC
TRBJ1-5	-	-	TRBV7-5	CISVSETWEDQSQHF	-
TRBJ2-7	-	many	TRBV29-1	CSVLTGREQYF	TGCAGCGTCCTAACTGGTCGTGAGCAGTACTTC